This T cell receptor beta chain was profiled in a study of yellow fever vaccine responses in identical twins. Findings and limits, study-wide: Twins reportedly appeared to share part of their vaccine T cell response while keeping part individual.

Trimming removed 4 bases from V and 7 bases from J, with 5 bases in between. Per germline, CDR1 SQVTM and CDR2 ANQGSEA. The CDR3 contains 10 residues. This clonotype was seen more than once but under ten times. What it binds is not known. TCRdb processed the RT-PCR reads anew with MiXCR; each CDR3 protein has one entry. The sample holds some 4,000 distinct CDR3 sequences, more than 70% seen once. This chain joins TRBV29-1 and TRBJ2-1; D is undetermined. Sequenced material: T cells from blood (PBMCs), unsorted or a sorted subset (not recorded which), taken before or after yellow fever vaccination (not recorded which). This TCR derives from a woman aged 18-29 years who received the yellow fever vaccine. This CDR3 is CSVALNEQFF. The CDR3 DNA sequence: TGCAGCGTTGCCCTTAATGAGCAGTTCTTC.